The 10 T cell receptor beta chains presented below share a single source sample, sequenced in a study of T cells after yellow fever vaccination. TCRdb recomputed calls from the 5' RACE reads with MiXCR, one row per CDR3 protein. Of hundreds of thousands of distinct CDR3 sequences in the sample, roughly 17% were seen once. This material consisted of PBMCs, taken 5 days after the first yellow fever vaccination. The receptors stem from a man between 18 and 35 years old who received the YFV17D yellow fever vaccine.

This clonotype appeared a few times. This chain connects TRBV29-1 to TRBJ2-3; 10 nucleotides agree with TRBD2. This CDR3 region has 15 residues. From germline, CDR1 is SQVTM and CDR2 ANQGSEA. The V and J ends lost 4 bases and 4 bases, in that order; junction bases with no gene match: 8. The CDR3 sequence: CSVGHSGGPADTQYF. The DNA for the CDR3 is TGCAGCGTTGGCCATAGCGGGGGGCCGGCAGATACGCAGTATTTT.

The rearrangement joins TRBV29-1 to TRBJ1-3; D unclear. V lost 0 bases, J lost 0 bases, and 12 bases lay in between. Germline CDR1 and CDR2: SQVTM and ANQGSEA. This CDR3 spans 16 amino acids. The CDR3 bases are TGCAGCGTTGAAGATGTTGACGGAATCTCTGGAAACACCATATATTTT. Protein sequence: CSVEDVDGISGNTIYF.

There are a few counts of this clonotype. This chain links TRBV20-1 with TRBJ1-5; 10 bases are shared with TRBD1. V lost 2 bases and J lost 6; bases outside the gene matches: 4. CDR3 length: 14 residues. CDR1 is DFQATT, CDR2 SNEGSKA, per germline (reference sequence). The CDR3 DNA reads TGCAGTGCTAGAAGGACAGGGGGTGGTCAGCCCCAGCATTTT. Its translation is CSARRTGGGQPQHF.

In its sample, this clonotype was seen a few times. This chain uses TRBV12-3 or TRBV12-4 with TRBJ2-2; 7 bases match TRBD1. This CDR3 has 13 amino acids. V lost 6 bases to trimming and J lost 6 bases; unmatched junction nucleotides: 4. The CDR3 spells CASRETGAGELFF. The CDR3 DNA reads as TGTGCCAGCAGGGAAACAGGGGCCGGGGAGCTGTTTTTT.

The chain links TRBV11-2 to TRBJ2-3; D ambiguous. Germline V lookup: CDR1 SGHAT, CDR2 FQNNGV. V was shortened by 6 bases and J by 0 bases, with 19 bases between the two germline ends. The CDR3 is 17 residues long. CDR3 protein: CASSLSSSTYSTDTQYF. The CDR3 region has the DNA TGTGCCAGCAGTCTTTCGTCCTCGACTTATAGCACAGATACGCAGTATTTT.

As concerns this clonotype: Germline and junction disagree at one end, which may indicate a read error. The chain is built from TRBV6-5 and TRBJ2-3; 12 bases map to TRBD2. The CDR3 is 16 residues long. From germline, CDR1 is MNHEY and CDR2 SVGAGI. CDR3 nucleotide sequence: TGTTCCAGCAGTCTACTAGCGGGGGGCCCCACAGATACGCAGTATTTT. Protein: CSSSLLAGGPTDTQYF.

Only a few counts were recorded for this clonotype. This chain connects TRBV6-2 or TRBV6-3 to TRBJ2-5; 8 positions match TRBD2. The CDR3 spans 14 residues. The ends lost 4 bases at V and 3 bases at J; junction bases unmatched: 4. Germline V gene lookup returns CDR1 MNHEY and CDR2 SVGEGT. CDR3 coding DNA: TGTGCCAGCAGTTCGTCGGGAGGGGAAGAGACCCAGTACTTC. As protein: CASSSSGGEETQYF.

This clonotype was counted at least ten times. The chain is built from TRBV20-1 and TRBJ2-5, with a possible D match to TRBD2 (6 bases). This CDR3 spans 13 amino acids. Trimming cost V 6 bases and J 4 bases, with 15 bases left between them. The germline V gene encodes CDR1 DFQATT and CDR2 SNEGSKA (reference sequence). The CDR3 region has the DNA TGCAGTGCCTTTATCCGGGGAGGAGAGACCCAGTACTTC. This sequence encodes CSAFIRGGETQYF.

There are many counts of this clonotype. The chain is built from TRBV10-2 and TRBJ2-1; 10 bases align to TRBD1. CDR3 length equals 14 residues. The germline V gene has CDR1 WSHSY and CDR2 SAAADI. Germline trimming cut 6 bases from V and 1 base from J; bases unmatched to any gene: 0. CDR3 bases: TGCGCCAGCAGGGACAGGGGGTCCTACAATGAGCAGTTCTTC. Translated: CASRDRGSYNEQFF.

The V call is TRBV5-1, the J call TRBJ1-2; tentatively, D is TRBD1 (6 bases). The germline V gene encodes CDR1 SGHRS and CDR2 YFSETQ. This CDR3 has 13 residues. V was pared by 7 bases and J by 1 base, with 11 bases between. CDR3 protein: CASAMDSNYGYTF. The CDR3 bases are TGCGCCAGCGCCATGGACAGTAACTATGGCTACACCTTC.